Listed here is a single T cell receptor (beta chain). The target antigen is unknown. This specimen belongs to a study of T cell responses to AZD1222 COVID-19 vaccine. Study as a whole: Pooling covered second doses at about 4 or about 12 weeks.

This table comes from immunoSEQ multiplex PCR, and its TCRdb copy is limited to in-frame clones, with some not included. Found here are about 160,000 clones, about 90% of them singletons; the top ten hold approximately 1.9%. Looked up from germline, CDR1 is SGHAT and CDR2 is FQNNGV. The CDR3 has 15 amino acids. Trimming took off 5 bases at V and 2 bases at J, with 13 bases between the two ends. Overall study results and limits: CD4 TCRs associated with vaccination spanned spike, dominating at 160-218 and 743-854. Donors in the cohort were predominantly white British and more often female, and clonal diversity was possibly underestimated. Within unmutated variant regions lay the reported targets of nearly half of spike-specific TCRs.

This material consisted of peripheral blood, taken on day 0 of AZD1222 vaccination. The TCR comes from an adult in good health. The chain links TRBV11-2 to TRBJ2-1; D unresolved. The CDR3 nucleotides are TGTGCCAGCAGCCCTAGACCCGATCCCTACAATGAGCAGTTCTTC. It codes for CASSPRPDPYNEQFF.